The 8 T cell receptor beta chains below come from one sample, sequenced in a study of cytomegalovirus exposure and HLA in healthy donors. The PCR contained 60 Vbeta and 13 Jbeta primers. Clones were read by immunoSEQ multiplex PCR, and TCRdb kept only the in-frame ones, dropping some. Among tens of thousands of clones listed, less than 80% were seen once. The specimen sequenced was PBMCs. The source is a woman between 35 and 50 years old in good health and CMV-seropositive.

This sequence joins TRBV4-2 and TRBJ2-5; 10 bases line up with TRBD2. CDR1 and CDR2 (germline): LGHNA, YNFKEQ. V lost 0 bases to trimming and J lost 4 bases; unmatched junction nucleotides: 5. The CDR3 spans 16 residues. CDR3 DNA: TGTGCCAGCAGCCAAGAACATAGCGGGGGGTTAGAGACCCAGTACTTC. It specifies CASSQEHSGGLETQYF.

The V and J genes are TRBV7-3 and TRBJ2-3; D may be TRBD1 (5 bases). V lost 5 bases, J lost 2 bases, and 11 bases lay in between. CDR3 length: 14 amino acids. Germline values: CDR1 SGHTA, CDR2 FQGTGA. DNA of the CDR3: TGTGCCAGCAGCAAAGGACATTCCACAGATACGCAGTATTTT. This sequence encodes CASSKGHSTDTQYF.

J is TRBJ1-1 and V is TRBV30; 7 bases agree with TRBD1. Germline V CDR1 and CDR2: GTSNPN, SVGIG (reference sequence). The CDR3 sequence is 14 residues long. The CDR3 nucleotides are TGTGCTCGGGGCCAGGGGGAGGCTGAGACTGAAGCTTTCTTT. Translating gives CARGQGEAETEAFF.

This clone was counted a few times. V gene TRBV19 combines with J gene TRBJ2-6, with no clear D. Looked up from germline, CDR1 is LNHDA and CDR2 is SQIVND (reference sequence). Deletions cut 1 base from V and 0 bases from J, with 4 bases between. This CDR3 region has 15 residues. The CDR3: CASSIVSSGANVLTF. The CDR3 DNA follows: TGTGCCAGTAGTATAGTTAGCTCTGGGGCCAACGTCCTGACTTTC.

The chain links TRBV9 to TRBJ2-3; a possible D gene is TRBD2 (5 bases). Germline CDR1 is SGDLS and CDR2 is YYNGEE. CDR3 size: 16 residues. The ends were cut back, 0 bases at V and 1 base at J, with 12 bases in the middle. CDR3 in amino acids: CASSVGADSRTDTQYF. The CDR3 DNA follows: TGTGCCAGCAGCGTAGGAGCGGACTCCCGCACAGATACGCAGTATTTT.

V and J are TRBV7-3 and TRBJ2-3; 9 nucleotides match TRBD2. Germline CDR1 is SGHTA and CDR2 is FQGTGA. This CDR3 has 15 residues. J was trimmed by 8 bases and V by 3 bases; bases with no gene match: 9. Here the CDR3 reads CASSLTSGGMGTQYF. The CDR3 region has the DNA TGTGCCAGCAGCTTGACTAGCGGAGGGATGGGTACGCAGTATTTT. Supplemented by reference TRBV7-3 and TRBJ2-3, the full variable domain reads GAGVSQTPSNKVTEKGKYVELRCDPISGHTALYWYRQSLGQGPEFLIYFQGTGAADDSGLPNDRFFAVRPEGSVSTLKIQRTERGDSAVYLCASSLTSGGMGTQYFGPGTRLTVL.

V usage is TRBV18 and J usage is TRBJ2-4; weak D call: TRBD2 (6 bases). This CDR3 comprises 17 residues. V was pared by 0 bases and J by 4 bases, with 16 bases between. Per the germline V gene, CDR1 is KGHSH and CDR2 is LQKENI. The CDR3 nucleotides are TGTGCCAGCTCACCACCGATGCAAGGGAGGTCAAAAAACATTCAGTACTTC. Translating it yields CASSPPMQGRSKNIQYF.

The chain has TRBV5-6 and TRBJ1-4, with 8 bases aligning to TRBD1. J was trimmed by 7 bases and V by 3 bases; bases with no gene match: 5. This CDR3 has 14 residues. The germline CDR1 and CDR2 sequences are SGHDT and YYEEEE. CDR3 sequence: CASSSTGVVEKLFF. The CDR3 DNA reads TGTGCCAGCAGCTCGACAGGGGTAGTTGAAAAACTGTTTTTT.